The next 27 T cell receptor beta chains were all read from a single sample in a study of CD8+ T cells in alopecia areata (dated by TCRdb to between 2018 and 2020). The library was produced with the immunoSEQ multiplex PCR assay. RNA was extracted from all samples and reverse transcribed into cDNA, which served as template for TCR sequencing. What TCRdb holds here is the immuneACCESS table cut down to in-frame rearrangements. Part of the clones is not present; checked against another copy, under half of the missing clones reflect an unresolved V gene, and the others are unexplained. Listed for this sample are about 270,000 clones, none observed only a single time. Roughly 1.2% of the sample is in the top ten clones. Pooled mouse cutaneous lymph node cells were stained for CD4, CD8alpha, NKG2D, NKG2ACE and other markers, then sorted on a BD Influx. Sequenced: CD4+ T cells sorted from a lymph node. These receptor sequences come from a C3H/HeJ mouse with alopecia areata. Mice of this strain carry the MHC haplotype H2-k.

This clone was found a few times. Gene names denote mouse genes. CDR3 region: CASSDVWDNSPLYF. CDR3 DNA, as far as it was read: TGTGCCAGCAGTGATGTTTGGGATAATTCGCCC. The genes are TRBV13-1 and TRBJ1-6, with D uncertain. Read coverage stops 3 residues before the CDR3 terminus; the germline J gene supplies the remainder. TRBJ1-6 is noted as an ORF with a role that remains uncertain. With 0 bases removed from V and 5 bases from J, the gap between germline ends came to 6 bases. This CDR3 has 14 residues. Germline V gene data show CDR1 as NSHNY and CDR2 as SYGAGN.

As for this clone: The gene names given are mouse names. The read stops 4 residues short of the end of the CDR3; the missing end is completed from the germline J gene. The rearrangement uses TRBV5 and TRBJ2-7, with 8 positions matching TRBD1. The CDR3 has 14 amino acids. Germline loops: CDR1 LGHNA, CDR2 YNLKQL (reference sequence). The DNA read from the CDR3 is TGTGCCAGCAGCCAACCGGGACAGGTATAT. This translates into CASSQPGQVY. The entire CDR3 reads CASSQPGQVYEQYF.

This clone was recorded a few times. These gene names are mouse names. Other DNA variants within this sample encode the same CDR3. CDR3 bases read: TGTGCCAGCAGTGGGGACAGGAACACA. Translated: CASSGDRNT. The entire CDR3 protein reads CASSGDRNTEVFF. The chain employs TRBV13-3 and TRBJ1-1; the match to TRBD1 covers 7 bases. The read terminates 4 residues before the CDR3 end, so the remaining end is supplied by the germline J gene. CDR3 length: 13 amino acids. J gave up 1 base and V 3 bases, and 0 bases lay outside the gene matches. Per the germline V gene, CDR1 is NNHDY and CDR2 is SYVADS.

This clone was seen a few times. The listed genes are named as in mouse. Read coverage stops 4 residues before the CDR3 terminus; the germline J gene supplies the remainder. V is TRBV5 and J is TRBJ2-1; tentatively, D is TRBD2 (7 bases). The CDR3 length is 14 residues. Germline-derived CDR1 and CDR2 are LGHNA and YNLKQL (reference sequence). With 3 bases removed from V and 6 bases from J, the gap between germline ends came to 12 bases. Here the CDR3 reads CASSHGGLGAEQFF. CDR3 DNA, as far as it was read: TGTGCCAGCAGCCACGGGGGGCTCGGTGCT.

This clone was recorded a few times. The gene names here belong to mouse. The read terminates 4 residues ahead of where the CDR3 ends, so the germline J gene completes it. The chain has TRBV13-1 and TRBJ2-3, with D perhaps matching TRBD1 (7 bases). The CDR3 is made up of 15 amino acids. The germline V gene has CDR1 NSHNY and CDR2 SYGAGN. V shed 3 bases and J shed 0 bases, with 11 bases lying between them. The chain's CDR3 is CASSGGDSSAETLYF. Incomplete CDR3 DNA: TGTGCCAGCAGTGGGGGGGACAGCAGTGCAGAA.

On this clone: Each gene name is a mouse one. The read comes to an end 4 residues before the CDR3 does, leaving the germline J gene to fill in the end. The sample has other DNA sequences that encode this CDR3 too. This rearrangement joins TRBV19 to TRBJ2-1; TRBD1 agrees at 9 bases. V lost 5 bases, J lost 6 bases, and 3 bases stayed unmatched. The CDR3 sequence is 13 residues long. The V gene's germline CDR1 is FNHDT and CDR2 SITEND (reference sequence). CDR3 DNA (partial): TGTGCCAGCAGCAGGGACAGGGTTGCT. Amino acids: CASSRDRVA. The complete CDR3 sequence is CASSRDRVAEQFF.

Concerning this clone itself: The gene names given are mouse names. The CDR3 goes on 4 residues after the read ends, and that part is filled in from the germline J gene. Other DNA sequences in this sample translate to the same CDR3. This sequence joins TRBV5 and TRBJ2-2; TRBD2 matches at 8 bases. The length of the CDR3 is 16 residues. Germline trimming cut 4 bases from V and 0 bases from J; bases unmatched to any gene: 4. Germline V lookup: CDR1 LGHNA, CDR2 YNLKQL (reference sequence). This chain's CDR3 is CASSPLGGPNTGQLYF. Partial CDR3 DNA: TGTGCCAGCAGCCCTCTGGGGGGTCCAAACACCGGG.

This clone has a handful of counts. Genes and germline come from the mouse. The DNA ends 4 residues before the CDR3 does, and the rest of the CDR3 is filled in from the germline J gene. This chain links TRBV1 with TRBJ2-3; 9 positions match TRBD2. Germline V gene lookup returns CDR1 NSQYPW and CDR2 LRSPGD (reference sequence). This CDR3 region has 16 residues. Trimming cost V 4 bases and J 2 bases; bases outside gene matches: 7. The DNA read from the CDR3 is TGCACCTGCAGTGGTTGGGGGGGCGCCGTTGCAGAA. Protein: CTCSGWGGAVAE. The CDR3 as a whole reads CTCSGWGGAVAETLYF.

In this sample, this clone turned up a few times. Gene names refer to mouse genes. Read sequence stops 4 residues before the CDR3 end, and the germline J gene provides the missing end. This specimen includes other DNA sequences encoding the same CDR3. This chain joins TRBV19 and TRBJ1-1, with D maybe TRBD1 (6 bases). CDR3 size: 12 residues. Germline V gene lookup returns CDR1 FNHDT and CDR2 SITEND (reference sequence). Here the CDR3 reads CASSKGQTEVFF. Incomplete CDR3 DNA: TGTGCCAGCAGTAAGGGACAAACA. The full variable domain, rest sourced from reference TRBV19 and TRBJ1-1, is GGIITQTPKFLIGQEGQKLTLKCQQNFNHDTMYWYRQDSGKGLRLIYYSITENDLQKGDLSEGYDASREKKSSFSLTVTSAQKNEMAVFLCASSKGQTEVFFGKGTRLTVV.

Comments on this clone: Gene names and germline match the mouse. Read coverage stops 4 residues before the CDR3 terminus; the germline J gene supplies the remainder. The chain carries TRBV1 and TRBJ2-7, with D perhaps matching TRBD1 (5 bases). The V end lost 0 bases, the J end lost 2 bases, and 11 bases lay between the germline ends. The V gene's germline CDR1 is NSQYPW and CDR2 LRSPGD (reference sequence). This CDR3 spans 15 amino acids. Incomplete CDR3 DNA: TGCACCTGCAGTGCAGATCAGAGACAGCCCTAT. Translation gives CTCSADQRQPY. Given in full, the CDR3 is CTCSADQRQPYEQYF.

This clone was detected a few times. All gene names here are mouse names. The CDR3 end is not reached by the read, which stops 4 residues before it; the germline J gene fills it in. The gene calls are TRBV1 and TRBJ1-1; 9 positions match TRBD1. The germline V gene encodes CDR1 NSQYPW and CDR2 LRSPGD (reference sequence). This CDR3 is built from 15 residues. CDR3 sequence: CTCSADAGTGTEVFF. CDR3 DNA (partial): TGCACCTGCAGTGCAGATGCCGGGACAGGGACA.

Worth noting for this clone: The germline and genes are mouse ones. The CDR3 goes on 4 residues after the read ends, and that part is filled in from the germline J gene. The chain couples TRBV13-1 to TRBJ1-2; D possibly corresponds to TRBD1 (6 bases). The germline gives CDR1 NSHNY, CDR2 SYGAGN. V lost 1 base and J 3 bases, leaving 13 bases between the germline ends. CDR3 length: 15 residues. The sequenced part of the CDR3 DNA is TGTGCCAGCAGTGATATGGGGGGCGCGTACTCC. Translated: CASSDMGGAYS. From start to end, the CDR3 is CASSDMGGAYSDYTF.

This clone showed up just a few times. Each gene name is a mouse one. The read ends 4 residues early relative to the CDR3; the germline J gene fills the gap. The V call is TRBV5, the J call TRBJ1-2; 7 bases match TRBD1. In germline, CDR1 is LGHNA, CDR2 YNLKQL (reference sequence). The CDR3 consists of 15 residues. V shed 4 bases and J 3 bases; nucleotides not matched to a gene: 8. The part of the CDR3 DNA that was read is TGTGCCAGCAGCCCCCATACAGGGGCGGACTCC. Protein sequence: CASSPHTGADS. The full CDR3 protein is CASSPHTGADSDYTF.

This clone was detected only a few times. Gene and germline names: mouse. The read ends 4 residues early relative to the CDR3; the germline J gene fills the gap. The chain links TRBV13-2 to TRBJ2-2; a weak D match, TRBD2 (6 bases). The CDR3 length is 16 residues. Germline V gene lookup returns CDR1 NNHNN and CDR2 SYGAGS (reference sequence). V lost 0 bases, J lost 0 bases, and 9 bases lay in between. The CDR3 is CASGDVGEANTGQLYF. The CDR3 DNA, read in part, is TGTGCCAGCGGTGATGTGGGGGAAGCAAACACCGGG.

This clone was detected ten times or more. The listed genes are named as in mouse. The read is 4 residues too short to cover the CDR3 end, so that end is filled in from the germline J gene. At the DNA level, this CDR3 is encoded by other sequences in the same sample as well. The chain has TRBV13-1 and TRBJ2-2; the D gene is possibly TRBD1 (6 bases). Germline V lookup: CDR1 NSHNY, CDR2 SYGAGN. The CDR3 runs to 14 residues. V lost 3 bases and J 1 base, leaving 7 bases between the germline ends. The CDR3 DNA, read in part, is TGTGCCAGCAGTGCGGGACAAAACACCGGG. Its translation: CASSAGQNTG. The whole CDR3 protein reads CASSAGQNTGQLYF.

Note on this clone: The gene names given are mouse names. The sequenced fragment ends 4 residues before the CDR3 boundary, so the rest is inferred from the germline J gene. The V gene is TRBV13-3, the J gene TRBJ1-2, with 8 positions matching TRBD1. The trim removed 2 bases at V and 4 bases at J, leaving 4 bases unmatched. CDR3 length: 14 residues. Germline CDR1 is NNHDY and CDR2 is SYVADS. CDR3 region: CASSDRGRRSDYTF. The part of the CDR3 DNA that was read is TGTGCCAGCAGTGACAGGGGGCGCCGCTCC.

This clone has just a few counts. Germline and genes: mouse. With the read ending 4 residues before the CDR3 end, the germline J gene is used to fill in that end. This chain links TRBV13-2 with TRBJ2-5; D is undetermined. V shed 0 bases and J shed 3 bases, with 5 bases lying between them. Germline V CDR1 and CDR2: NNHNN, SYGAGS (reference sequence). The CDR3 runs to 13 residues. The CDR3 is CASGDGWQDTQYF. CDR3 DNA, as far as it was read: TGTGCCAGCGGTGATGGCTGGCAAGAC.

A note on this clone: The gene symbols are mouse symbols. The CDR3 end falls 4 residues outside the read, so it is completed with the germline J gene. V gene TRBV13-1 combines with J gene TRBJ1-1, with 7 bases lining up with TRBD1. The CDR3 is 15 amino acids. In germline, CDR1 is NSHNY, CDR2 SYGAGN. V dropped 2 bases and J dropped 1; count of bases not matched to a gene: 5. The sequenced part of the CDR3 DNA is TGTGCCAGCAGTGAGCCGACAGGGCTAAACACA. Protein product: CASSEPTGLNT. Given in full, the CDR3 is CASSEPTGLNTEVFF.

This clone showed up just a few times. Germline and genes here are mouse. The CDR3 bases that were read are TGTGCCAGCAGTATAAACAGGGTTGCAAACACA. It is translated as CASSINRVANT. The CDR3 as a whole reads CASSINRVANTEVFF. The rearrangement uses TRBV19 and TRBJ1-1, with a tentative D call TRBD1 (6 bases). The read ends 4 residues shy of where the CDR3 ends; the end is completed using the germline J gene. The V end was cut by 1 base, the J end by 0 bases, with 10 bases between. Germline V gene data show CDR1 as FNHDT and CDR2 as SITEND (reference sequence). The CDR3 extends over 15 amino acids.

On this clone itself: The genes are named according to mouse. Read data end 4 residues before the CDR3 end; the end is taken from the germline J gene. The chain links TRBV4 to TRBJ2-5; TRBD1 aligns across 10 bases. The CDR3 consists of 15 residues. CDR1 is LGHDT, CDR2 YNNKQL, per germline (reference sequence). V was pared by 5 bases and J by 2 bases, with 4 bases of the junction left unmatched. The CDR3 sequence is CASSLTGGGQDTQYF. Incomplete CDR3 DNA: TGTGCCAGCAGCCTGACAGGGGGCGGCCAAGAC.

This clone showed up just a few times. The listed genes are named as in mouse. The CDR3 end is not reached by the read, which stops 4 residues before it; the germline J gene fills it in. The chain employs TRBV19 and TRBJ1-1; D is ambiguous. Germline CDR1 and CDR2: FNHDT and SITEND (reference sequence). This CDR3 is built from 13 residues. V was trimmed by 5 bases and J by 0 bases, leaving 8 bases between them. CDR3 DNA (partial): TGTGCCAGCAGATCAACTGCAAACACA. As protein: CASRSTANT. The whole CDR3 protein is CASRSTANTEVFF. The complete variable domain, with remaining parts taken from reference TRBV19 and TRBJ1-1, reads GGIITQTPKFLIGQEGQKLTLKCQQNFNHDTMYWYRQDSGKGLRLIYYSITENDLQKGDLSEGYDASREKKSSFSLTVTSAQKNEMAVFLCASRSTANTEVFFGKGTRLTVV.

There are a few counts of this clone. This sequence is one base from a far larger clone and is likely a read error. Gene and germline names: mouse. The read is 3 residues too short to cover the CDR3 end, so that end is filled in from the germline J gene. This sequence joins TRBV19 and TRBJ1-6, with 8 bases fitting TRBD1. TRBJ1-6 is an ORF, with its function uncertain. V gave up 5 bases and J gave up 6 bases; unmatched junction bases: 1. The CDR3 length is 13 residues. Germline V lookup: CDR1 FNHDT, CDR2 SITEND (reference sequence). The CDR3 region is CASRDRANSPLYF. The covered CDR3 bases are TGTGCCAGCAGGGACAGGGCTAATTCGCCC.

Details on this clone: The listed genes are named as in mouse. The read stops 4 residues short of the end of the CDR3; the missing end is completed from the germline J gene. The rearrangement joins TRBV19 to TRBJ2-5, with 10 positions matching TRBD1. The germline gives CDR1 FNHDT, CDR2 SITEND (reference sequence). The CDR3 contains 14 residues. CDR3 DNA, as far as it was read: TGTGCCAGCAGTGACAGGGGGCGGGGAGAC. Its protein is CASSDRGRGD. The full-length CDR3 reads as CASSDRGRGDTQYF.

This clone occurred a few times. Mouse gene names and germline throughout. Coverage ceases 4 residues before the CDR3 finishes, and the germline J gene fills in the end. The V and J genes are TRBV1 and TRBJ2-1, with TRBD1 matching 9 bases. Germline V gives CDR1 NSQYPW, CDR2 LRSPGD (reference sequence). The CDR3 sequence is 14 residues long. The CDR3 reads CTCSAGGTGAEQFF. Incomplete CDR3 DNA: TGCACCTGCAGTGCAGGGGGGACAGGGGCT.

Of note for this clone: The germline and genes are mouse ones. The DNA ends 4 residues before the CDR3 does, and the rest of the CDR3 is filled in from the germline J gene. This sample also contains other DNA sequences that code for the same CDR3. V is TRBV19 and J is TRBJ1-2, with D possibly matching TRBD1 (6 bases). Germline values: CDR1 FNHDT, CDR2 SITEND (reference sequence). The CDR3 runs 15 residues. V was cut by 5 bases and J by 0 bases, with 14 bases left in between. CDR3 in amino acids: CASSPPGQSNSDYTF. CDR3 DNA, as far as it was read: TGTGCCAGCAGCCCCCCCGGACAGTCAAACTCC.

About this clone itself: Gene names and germline match the mouse. The CDR3 end lies 3 residues beyond the end of the read and is filled in from the germline J gene. V and J are TRBV13-2 and TRBJ1-6; D may be TRBD1 (6 bases). TRBJ1-6 is marked as an open reading frame, function uncertain. In germline, CDR1 is NNHNN, CDR2 SYGAGS (reference sequence). CDR3 length equals 14 residues. The ends were cut back, 10 bases at V and 3 bases at J, with 14 bases in the middle. CDR3 DNA, as far as it was read: TGTGCCGCCTCCGGGACATTCTATAATTCGCCC. As protein: CAASGTFYNSP. The whole CDR3 sequence reads CAASGTFYNSPLYF.

This clone was observed a few times. Mouse germline and gene names are used. Sequencing ends 4 residues short of the CDR3 end; the germline J gene provides the rest. The chain couples TRBV1 to TRBJ2-3; 11 positions agree with TRBD2. Germline CDR1 is NSQYPW and CDR2 is LRSPGD (reference sequence). After removal of 3 bases from V and 0 bases from J, the junction contained 8 bases not matched to a gene. The CDR3 consists of 18 residues. CDR3 loop: CTCSARDWGFLSAETLYF. The part of the CDR3 DNA that was read is TGCACCTGCAGTGCTCGGGACTGGGGGTTCCTTAGTGCAGAA.